This T cell receptor beta chain was sequenced during a study of cytomegalovirus exposure and HLA in healthy donors. In the study overall: An analysis done earlier identified 95 million to 140 million unique TCR beta sequences from roughly 190 million T cells.

The study ran its PCR with 60 Vbeta and 13 Jbeta primers. Repertoires were generated with immunoSEQ multiplex PCR, while TCRdb's copy carries only in-frame clones and drops some. The sample consists of about 94,000 clones, about three quarters of them appearing once. The length of the CDR3 is 17 residues. With V trimmed by 4 bases and J by 0 bases, 11 bases remained unmatched. Germline CDR1 LNHDA, CDR2 SQIVND (reference sequence). The TCR sequence derives from a man aged 35 to 55 in good health and CMV-seropositive. Sequenced input: PBMCs. V and J are TRBV19 and TRBJ1-1; 7 nucleotides align to TRBD1. This CDR3 reads CASSSPTGTFMNTEAFF. CDR3 coding DNA: TGTGCCAGTAGTAGCCCGACAGGGACCTTTATGAACACTGAAGCTTTCTTT.